This passage covers 18 T cell receptor beta chains from one sample sequenced in a study of blood T cell repertoires in COVID-19. The table came from immunoSEQ multiplex PCR; TCRdb's copy has only in-frame clones and leaves some out. The sample lists about 59,000 clones, around 87% occurring once. The sequencing sample was made of peripheral blood. Source of these receptors: a man between 60 and 75 years old with active or convalescent COVID-19.

The chain joins TRBV29-1 to TRBJ2-1; 8 bases map to TRBD2. Germline values: CDR1 SQVTM, CDR2 ANQGSEA. V gave up 6 bases and J gave up 8 bases; unmatched junction bases: 12. The CDR3 contains 14 residues. The DNA of the CDR3 is TGCAGCGTAACCGGGACTAGAGGATCATATGAGCAGTTCTTC. This codes for CSVTGTRGSYEQFF.

V gene TRBV19 combines with J gene TRBJ2-7, with 8 bases aligning to TRBD2. Germline lookup yields CDR1 LNHDA and CDR2 SQIVND (reference sequence). The CDR3 sequence is 14 residues long. V was clipped by 3 bases and J by 3 bases; unmatched bases: 4. In DNA form, the CDR3 reads TGTGCCAGTAGTATCAAACTAGCGGTCTACGAGCAGTACTTC. Translated, it gives CASSIKLAVYEQYF.

This chain uses TRBV5-1 with TRBJ1-6, with TRBD1 identical over 9 bases. Trimming removed 4 bases from V and 9 bases from J; junction bases left unmatched: 8. Germline CDR1 reads SGHRS; CDR2 reads YFSETQ. The CDR3 length is 15 residues. This CDR3 is CASSGAGTGLSPLHF. CDR3 nucleotide sequence: TGCGCCAGCAGCGGCGCCGGGACAGGGCTTTCACCCCTCCACTTT.

The chain employs TRBV5-5 and TRBJ2-1, with TRBD1 matching 10 bases. V shed 0 bases, J shed 4 bases, and the junction held 1 base outside the gene matches. The V gene's germline CDR1 is SGHKS and CDR2 YYEKEE (reference sequence). This CDR3 has 15 amino acids. CDR3 sequence: CASSLGTGGYNEQFF. The DNA of the CDR3 is TGTGCCAGCAGCTTGGGGACAGGGGGATACAATGAGCAGTTCTTC.

The V gene is TRBV4-1, the J gene TRBJ2-7; 13 bases align to TRBD2. J lost 5 bases, V lost 3 bases, and 19 bases had no gene match. This CDR3 is built from 20 residues. Germline V gives CDR1 MGHRA, CDR2 YSYEKL. The DNA for the CDR3 is TGCGCCAGCAGCCACGTAACCCCGCCGGGACTAGCGGGAAGGGGGGACGAGCAGTACTTC. Translated, it gives CASSHVTPPGLAGRGDEQYF.

The genes are TRBV24-1 and TRBJ2-1, with a possible D match to TRBD1 (6 bases). Looked up from germline, CDR1 is KGHDR and CDR2 is SFDVKD. V lost 4 bases and J 7 bases, leaving 16 bases between the germline ends. This CDR3 region has 15 residues. The CDR3 reads CATSDSGVSSNEQFF. DNA of the CDR3: TGTGCCACCAGTGACTCAGGGGTAAGTTCGAATGAGCAGTTCTTC.

The chain uses TRBV30 and TRBJ2-7; D is possibly TRBD1 (5 bases). CDR3 length: 13 residues. Germline V gene sequence: CDR1 GTSNPN, CDR2 SVGIG (reference sequence). V was trimmed by 0 bases and J by 7 bases, leaving 13 bases between them. Written as DNA, the CDR3 is TGTGCCTGGAGTGTAATTTCAGGGTTAGAGCAGTACTTC. This encodes CAWSVISGLEQYF.

In its sample, this clone was seen once. This sequence joins TRBV2 and TRBJ2-7; TRBD2 matches at 7 bases. V was pared by 6 bases and J by 2 bases, with 7 bases of the junction left unmatched. Per germline, CDR1 SNHLY and CDR2 FYNNEI. There are 14 residues in the CDR3. The CDR3 sequence is CASRTASGTYEQYF. As DNA, the CDR3 is TGTGCCAGCAGGACGGCTAGCGGAACCTACGAGCAGTACTTC.

The CDR3 nucleotides are TGTGCCAGCAGCTTAGCCATAGCGGGGGGCATAAACACCGGGGAGCTGTTTTTT. Its translation: CASSLAIAGGINTGELFF. The rearrangement joins TRBV7-6 to TRBJ2-2; the match to TRBD2 covers 10 bases. The CDR3 has 18 amino acids. Unmatched junction bases numbered 6, after V lost 0 bases and J lost 2 bases. Germline V gene data show CDR1 as SGHVS and CDR2 as FNYEAQ.

The chain combines TRBV30 with TRBJ1-5; 8 positions agree with TRBD1. The CDR3 has 14 amino acids. CDR1 is GTSNPN, CDR2 SVGIG, per germline (reference sequence). With 5 bases clipped from V and 0 bases from J, the junction kept 3 bases outside the gene matches. The chain's CDR3 is CAWGQGISNQPQHF. The DNA for the CDR3 is TGTGCCTGGGGACAGGGAATTAGCAATCAGCCCCAGCATTTT.

The V and J genes are TRBV10-3 and TRBJ2-1, with TRBD1 as a possible D gene (5 bases). V gave up 4 bases and J gave up 5 bases, with 15 bases separating them. CDR3 size: 15 residues. CDR1 and CDR2 from the germline V gene are ENHRY and SYGVKD. In DNA, the CDR3 is TGTGCCATCAGTGTGGGTCTAGGGGAAAACAATGAGCAGTTCTTC. It yields the protein CAISVGLGENNEQFF.

The chain is built from TRBV29-1 and TRBJ1-1; 10 bases align to TRBD1. Looked up from germline, CDR1 is SQVTM and CDR2 is ANQGSEA. Trimming took 7 bases from V and 1 from J; bases not matched to a gene: 3. This CDR3 comprises 13 residues. CDR3 sequence (DNA): TGCAGCGCACGGGACAGGGGGAACACTGAAGCTTTCTTT. Amino acids: CSARDRGNTEAFF.

This chain's CDR3 is CASSIGLAGVYEQYF. For the CDR3, the DNA is TGTGCCAGTAGTATCGGACTAGCGGGAGTCTACGAGCAGTACTTC. The chain links TRBV19 to TRBJ2-7, with 13 bases that match TRBD2. V trimming: 3 bases; J trimming: 3 bases; junction bases outside the gene matches: 2. The CDR3 has 15 amino acids. The germline gives CDR1 LNHDA, CDR2 SQIVND (reference sequence).

V usage is TRBV5-1 and J usage is TRBJ1-3, with 7 bases fitting TRBD1. V gave up 0 bases and J gave up 4 bases; unmatched junction bases: 4. Germline-derived CDR1 and CDR2 are SGHRS and YFSETQ. The CDR3 consists of 15 residues. The CDR3 is CASSLESGGGNTIYF. In DNA form, the CDR3 reads TGCGCCAGCAGCTTGGAGTCAGGGGGAGGAAACACCATATATTTT.

The chain carries TRBV4-2 and TRBJ1-5; maybe TRBD1 (5 bases). This CDR3 has 14 amino acids. The germline V gene has CDR1 LGHNA and CDR2 YNFKEQ. The V end was cut by 4 bases, the J end by 1 base, with 8 bases between. CDR3 sequence: CASSLRESNQPQHF. In nucleotides, the CDR3 is TGTGCCAGCAGCCTCAGGGAAAGCAATCAGCCCCAGCATTTT.

This clone was seen a single time. The gene calls are TRBV3-1 (or the pseudogene TRBV3-2) and TRBJ1-3, with D perhaps TRBD1 (5 bases). The ends were cut back, 4 bases at V and 1 base at J, with 17 bases in the middle. Germline V gene data show CDR1 as LGHDT and CDR2 as YNNKEL (reference sequence). The CDR3 contains 17 residues. The CDR3, as DNA: TGTGCCAGCAGCCCGGTAGGGACTACTTGGTCTGGAAACACCATATATTTT. Translated: CASSPVGTTWSGNTIYF.

The J gene is TRBJ2-3, the V gene TRBV29-1, with a possible D match to TRBD1 (5 bases). Germline V lookup: CDR1 SQVTM, CDR2 ANQGSEA. The V and J ends lost 2 bases and 3 bases respectively, with 9 bases between them. This CDR3 contains 13 residues. CDR3 region: CSVESTGTDTQYF. CDR3 in DNA: TGCAGCGTTGAAAGCACAGGTACAGATACGCAGTATTTT.

The chain carries TRBV4-1 and TRBJ2-3; tentative D call: TRBD2 (5 bases). V was shortened by 1 base and J by 2 bases, with 10 bases between the two germline ends. CDR1 MGHRA and CDR2 YSYEKL come from the germline V gene. The CDR3 is 15 residues long. The CDR3 loop reads CASSQGYGDTDTQYF. For the CDR3, the DNA is TGCGCCAGCAGCCAAGGGTACGGGGACACAGATACGCAGTATTTT.